This TCR beta chain was identified during a study of T cells in Graves' hyperthyroidism and ophthalmopathy. This CDR3 is 15 amino acids long. Germline loops: CDR1 SGHAT, CDR2 FQDESV (reference sequence). Trimming shortened V by 5 bases and J by 4 bases, and 15 bases separated the two germline ends. Concerning this clonotype itself: The antigen remains unidentified. Being one base from a much bigger clone, this may be a read error. As the CDR3 is not closed by the conserved phenylalanine or tryptophan, this likely results from a read error.

No progression to ophthalmopathy during 18 months of follow-up defined stable disease. Researchers took RNA transcripts and amplified the TCR beta CDR3 regions from them. HTBI primers were the set used in a first-round RT-PCR of the TCR CDR3. TCRdb reprocessed the multiplex PCR reads with MiXCR, giving one entry per CDR3 protein. The sample consists of about 740,000 distinct CDR3 sequences, around 13% of them appearing once. Findings and limits, study-wide: Model output signaled ophthalmopathy a median around 6.9 months ahead of onset. Blood also contained most expanded thyroid clonotypes above 0.001.

The TCR originated in a woman younger than 30 with Graves' hyperthyroidism. Sequencing was done on a sample of blood. The chain combines TRBV11-1 with TRBJ2-1; D may correspond to TRBD1 or TRBD2 (6 bases each). The CDR3: CASSRRGDTYNEQFI. The CDR3 region has the DNA TGTGCCAGCAGCCGAAGGGGGGACACGTACAATGAGCAGTTCATC.